One sample yielded the 5 T cell receptor beta chains listed below, sequenced in a study of blood T cells in healthy people across ages. Using a J-beta primer mix together with a sample-barcoded 5' primer, a second PCR was run for roughly 7 to 12 cycles. MiXCR was run by TCRdb on the 5' RACE reads, yielding one entry per CDR3 protein. The repertoire holds 630,000 or so distinct CDR3 sequences, with about 28% as singletons. Sequences were obtained from blood. These receptors came from a woman of 80 years or more in good health.

This clonotype was found many times. This chain links TRBV29-1 with TRBJ2-1, with 7 bases identical to TRBD2. The CDR3 consists of 14 residues. Looked up from germline, CDR1 is SQVTM and CDR2 is ANQGSEA. V lost 2 bases, J lost 3 bases, and 4 bases stayed unmatched. CDR3 sequence: CSVEPRTSYNEQFF. The CDR3 DNA reads as TGCAGCGTTGAACCCCGGACTAGCTACAATGAGCAGTTCTTC.

This clonotype showed up many times. The gene calls are TRBV5-1 and TRBJ2-5; 7 bases fit TRBD1. The CDR3 loop spans 13 amino acids. Germline loops: CDR1 SGHRS, CDR2 YFSETQ. The J segment lost 6 bases and the V segment lost 4 bases, leaving 6 bases of the junction unmatched. The CDR3 sequence is CASSPLRGQTQYF. The CDR3 coding sequence is TGCGCCAGCAGCCCCCTAAGGGGGCAGACCCAGTACTTC.

This clonotype was seen ten or more times. This chain uses TRBV20-1 with TRBJ1-5; perhaps TRBD1 as D (5 bases). The CDR3 covers 15 residues. Trimming pared 3 bases from V and 3 bases from J, leaving 15 bases between. Germline V lookup: CDR1 DFQATT, CDR2 SNEGSKA (reference sequence). This chain's CDR3 is CSARGLRGYNQPQHF. In DNA, the CDR3 is TGCAGTGCTAGGGGTTTGAGGGGCTACAATCAGCCCCAGCATTTT.

For this clonotype: A much bigger clone sits one base away, suggesting this may be a read error. V usage is TRBV5-5 and J usage is TRBJ2-5; D might be TRBD1 (5 bases). The end of the DNA aligns better with TRBJ2-1, so the J call may be wrong. Germline V gene lookup returns CDR1 SGHKS and CDR2 YYEKEE (reference sequence). The CDR3 runs to 15 residues. As DNA, the CDR3 is TGTGCCAGCAGCCTTCTTGGCAGGGTACAAGAGACCCAGTTCTTC. Its protein is CASSLLGRVQETQFF.

The V and J genes are TRBV28 and TRBJ2-2, with TRBD2 as a possible D gene (7 bases). The CDR3 is 14 amino acids. CDR1 MDHEN and CDR2 SYDVKM come from the germline V gene. V was cut by 7 bases and J by 10 bases, with 19 bases left in between. CDR3 residues: CASTQTGGKEELFF. In nucleotides, the CDR3 is TGTGCCAGCACTCAGACGGGGGGCAAGGAGGAGCTGTTTTTT.